This is a list of T cell receptor beta chains from one sample in a study of regulatory T cells in long-lasting Graves disease. TCRdb re-analysed the multiplex PCR reads in MiXCR, keeping a single row per CDR3 protein. Of some 450,000 distinct CDR3 sequences listed, about 15% are singletons. Separately, the same data were catalogued under a study of T cells in Graves' hyperthyroidism and ophthalmopathy.

The starting material was peripheral blood mononuclear cells (PBMCs), obtained at new diagnosis, from a patient treated with antithyroid drugs. These receptors all come from a woman aged 25 to 39 with Graves disease. Each CDR3 is given with its conserved first and last residue. A D gene is named only where the DNA matches it firmly. Clone size appears in some rows only: once, few, many, or a class for an expanded clone.

j_call,d_call,clone_size,v_call,cdr3_nt,cdr3_aa
TRBJ2-7,TRBD2,many,TRBV11-1,TGTGCCAGCAGCTTAGTGTCTAGCGGAAACTACGAGCAGTACTTC,CASSLVSSGNYEQYF
TRBJ1-1,TRBD1,few,TRBV10-3,TGTGCCATCAGTGAGAGGGACAGGGCGGTGAACACTGAAGCTTTCTTT,CAISERDRAVNTEAFF
TRBJ2-7,TRBD2,many,TRBV7-9,TGTGCCAGCAGCGACCCGGGACTAGCGGGAGACTACGAGCAGTACTTC,CASSDPGLAGDYEQYF
TRBJ2-7,.,.,TRBV4-1,TGCGCCAGCAGCCAGCTTGGGGTTCCGAAGGCCGAGCAGTACTTC,CASSQLGVPKAEQYF
TRBJ2-5,TRBD1,few,TRBV20-1,TGCAGTGCTAGGCCGGACAGGGTAAAAGAGTCCCAGTACTTC,CSARPDRVKESQYF
TRBJ2-1,TRBD2,.,TRBV4-3,TGCGCCAGCAGCCAAGAAGATAGCGGGTATCAGGGCAATGAGCAGTTCTTC,CASSQEDSGYQGNEQFF
TRBJ2-2,TRBD2,.,TRBV9,TGTGCCAGCAGCCCTCGGGACTATTACACCGGGGAGCTGTTTTTT,CASSPRDYYTGELFF
TRBJ1-1,.,many,TRBV2,TGTGCCAGTACCCCTTTTAACACTGAAGCTTTCTTT,CASTPFNTEAFF
TRBJ1-2,.,many,TRBV6-2/TRBV6-3,TGTGCCAGCAGTTCGTTAGAGGTCTCATATGGCTACACCTTC,CASSSLEVSYGYTF
TRBJ2-3,.,many,TRBV20-1,TGCAGTGCTCACCGGCGAGATACGCAGTATTTT,CSAHRRDTQYF
TRBJ1-2,.,.,TRBV5-1,TGCGCCAGCTCCGACGGGCTTGGAGGCTATGGCTACACCTTC,CASSDGLGGYGYTF
TRBJ2-2,TRBD2,.,TRBV5-1,TGCGCCAGCAGCCCGGACTTAGCGGGAAGTGGTGCCGGGGAGCTGTTTTTT,CASSPDLAGSGAGELFF
TRBJ1-2,TRBD1,many,TRBV2,TGTGCCAGCCTCGGCGGGGGACAGGGACCTACTAACTATGGCTACACCTTC,CASLGGGQGPTNYGYTF
TRBJ1-1,.,many,TRBV28,TGTGCCAGCAGCGTACAGGGTCTCACTGAAGCTTTCTTT,CASSVQGLTEAFF
TRBJ1-1,TRBD1,many,TRBV6-1,TGTGCCAGCGGCCTGACAGGGGCGTTAGAAGCTTTCTTT,CASGLTGALEAFF
TRBJ1-4,TRBD1,many,TRBV20-1,TGCAGTGCTAAAACAGGGGGCCGAGGGAAACTGTTTTTT,CSAKTGGRGKLFF
TRBJ2-7,TRBD1,many,TRBV7-9,TGTGCCAGCAGCCTATCACCGGGACAGGGTTTCTACGAGCAGTACTTC,CASSLSPGQGFYEQYF
TRBJ2-1,.,few,TRBV24-1,TGTGCCAGCAGTTTGACACTGGACTTCTACAATGAGCAGTTCTTC,CASSLTLDFYNEQFF
TRBJ2-7,.,many,TRBV18,TGTGCCAGCTCACCACGGGAGAACCGAAACGAGCAGTACTTC,CASSPRENRNEQYF
TRBJ2-5,.,.,TRBV7-2,TGTGCCAGCAGCGAACAGGCCGTGATCCAAGAGACCCAGTACTTC,CASSEQAVIQETQYF
TRBJ1-1,TRBD1,.,TRBV2,TGTGCCAGCAGGGACAGGGGGGCGGTGAACACTGAAGCTTTCTTT,CASRDRGAVNTEAFF
TRBJ2-2,.,.,TRBV24-1,TGTGCCACCAGTGATTGGGGGGGCGCAAACACCGGGGAGCTGTTTTTT,CATSDWGGANTGELFF
TRBJ1-1,.,many,TRBV15,TGTGCCACCAGCAGAGATCAGAGACAGCCACCTGAAGCTTTCTTT,CATSRDQRQPPEAFF
TRBJ1-6,.,.,TRBV18,TGTGCCAGCAGCGCCGGGAGTAAGAGATCACCCCTCCACTTT,CASSAGSKRSPLHF
TRBJ2-2,.,few,TRBV13,TGTGCCAGCAGCTTAGCCGGGGGCAGCCAGGGGACCGGGGAGCTGTTTTTT,CASSLAGGSQGTGELFF
TRBJ1-2,.,.,TRBV7-9,TGTGCCAGCAGCTTGGGACCCCTACGGATCTATGGCTACACCTTC,CASSLGPLRIYGYTF
TRBJ2-1,.,many,TRBV27,TGTGCCAGCGCCCCTAGTTCATCCTACAATGAGCAGTTCTTC,CASAPSSSYNEQFF
TRBJ2-3,.,few,TRBV6-5,TGTGCCAGCAGTTACTCGAAGTCCGGGACGACGCAGTATTTT,CASSYSKSGTTQYF
TRBJ1-1,.,many,TRBV3-1,TGTGCCAGCAGCCAAAACACTGAAGCTTTCTTT,CASSQNTEAFF
TRBJ2-2,TRBD2,.,TRBV10-3,TGTGCCATCAGTCCCGTATGGACTAGCGAACACTCGAACACCGGGGAGCTGTTTTTT,CAISPVWTSEHSNTGELFF
TRBJ2-1,TRBD2,.,TRBV19,TGTGCCAGTAGCCTGGGACTAGCGGGAGGCCGACTTTACAATGAGCAGTTCTTC,CASSLGLAGGRLYNEQFF
TRBJ2-7,.,few,TRBV24-1,TGTGCCACCAGTGGGGACATCCCCCCGAACGAGCAGTACTTC,CATSGDIPPNEQYF
TRBJ2-3,TRBD1,many,TRBV28,TGTGCCAGCGGTTCAACAGGGGGCAGTGGCACAGATACGCAGTATTTT,CASGSTGGSGTDTQYF
TRBJ1-2,.,.,TRBV28,TGTGCCAGCCGCCCTAACCTGCGGACAGCCTTTATGGGCTACACCTTC,CASRPNLRTAFMGYTF
TRBJ2-4,TRBD2,.,TRBV10-1,TGCGCCAGCAGTGTTAGGAGGGCGGGGGGGAACATTCAGTACTTC,CASSVRRAGGNIQYF
TRBJ2-7,.,.,TRBV7-9,TGTGCCAGCAGCTTTGGGCAGCAACCTTCCTACGAGCAGTACTTC,CASSFGQQPSYEQYF
TRBJ2-3,TRBD1,.,TRBV2,TGTGCCAGCGGAGAGACAGGGGGGATAGATACGCAGTATTTT,CASGETGGIDTQYF
TRBJ1-2,.,many,TRBV12-3/TRBV12-4,TGTGCCAGCAGTTTGTCGGATTATCGGACCTTC,CASSLSDYRTF
TRBJ2-3,.,many,TRBV9,TGTGCCAGCAGCCCGAGCGACTATATGCTCACAGATACGCAGTATTTT,CASSPSDYMLTDTQYF
TRBJ2-1,TRBD1,many,TRBV7-8,TGTGCCAGCAGCCTCCGGGATCGGGACAGCAATGAGCAGTTCTTC,CASSLRDRDSNEQFF